This T cell receptor beta chain appears in the sequencing data of a study of OX40 agonist ivuxolimab in advanced cancers. Study details: The diagnoses of dose-escalation patients were hepatocellular carcinoma, melanoma, renal cell or head and neck cancer.

Assay used: immunoSEQ multiplex PCR; TCRdb lists only in-frame clones, some missing. The sample yields some 60,000 clones, approximately 82% seen once. The ends were cut back, 7 bases at V and 6 bases at J, with 10 bases in the middle. The CDR3 is 13 amino acids. Looked up from germline, CDR1 is SNHLY and CDR2 is FYNNEI. The material sequenced was CD4+ or CD8+ T cells sorted from blood, taken in a trial of the OX40 agonist ivuxolimab. This TCR was sampled from an adult with an advanced solid tumor such as melanoma, head and neck, liver or kidney cancer. The V gene is TRBV2, the J gene TRBJ1-6; TRBD1 might be the D (6 bases). CDR3 nucleotides: TGTGCCAGCATAACAGGGACTAATTCACCCCTCCACTTT. The encoded protein is CASITGTNSPLHF.